These T cell receptor beta chains were read from a single sample in a study of Ad26.COV2.S vaccination and SARS-CoV-2 variants. Measured with immunoSEQ multiplex PCR; TCRdb has only the in-frame clones, and not every one. Counted here are about 380,000 clones, under 90% occurring once; the ten biggest clones make up about 7.4%. The material sequenced was peripheral blood, taken in a trial of Ad26.COV2.S vaccine versus placebo. These receptors were taken from a person between 18 and 59 years old who received the Ad26.COV2.S COVID-19 vaccine or a placebo. The CDR3 runs from the conserved cysteine through the conserved F or W. Each record gives: clone size, J gene, V gene, D gene, CDR3 protein, CDR3 DNA. A D gene is named only where the DNA matches it firmly. Clone size, where shown, is once, few, many, or a class for clones that have expanded.

abundance: NA; j_gene: TRBJ2-3; v_gene: TRBV10-2; d_gene: TRBD2; CDR3aa: CARGLAEAPRSTDTQYF; CDR3nt: TGCGCCAGAGGACTAGCGGAAGCTCCTCGGAGCACAGATACGCAGTATTTT
abundance: NA; j_gene: TRBJ2-1; v_gene: TRBV11-3; d_gene: TRBD2; CDR3aa: CASSLNSGRISYNEQFF; CDR3nt: TGTGCCAGCAGCCTCAATAGCGGGAGAATTTCCTACAATGAGCAGTTCTTC
abundance: NA; j_gene: TRBJ2-3; v_gene: TRBV20-1; d_gene: TRBD2; CDR3aa: CSASRGGLAGADTQYF; CDR3nt: TGCAGTGCTAGTAGAGGCGGCCTAGCGGGAGCAGATACGCAGTATTTT
abundance: NA; j_gene: TRBJ2-3; v_gene: TRBV2; d_gene: TRBD2; CDR3aa: CASSAAGGPDTQYF; CDR3nt: TGTGCCAGCAGTGCAGCGGGGGGCCCAGATACGCAGTATTTT
abundance: NA; j_gene: TRBJ1-1; v_gene: TRBV13; d_gene: NA; CDR3aa: CASSLSLRANTEAFF; CDR3nt: TGTGCCAGCAGCTTGTCCCTCCGGGCTAACACTGAAGCTTTCTTT
abundance: NA; j_gene: TRBJ2-7; v_gene: TRBV12-1; d_gene: NA; CDR3aa: CASSSRSGGVYEQYF; CDR3nt: TGTGCCAGCAGCTCGCGCTCAGGGGGGGTCTACGAGCAGTACTTC
abundance: NA; j_gene: TRBJ2-1; v_gene: TRBV7-3; d_gene: TRBD2; CDR3aa: CASSFSGGPYNEQFF; CDR3nt: TGTGCCAGCAGCTTTAGCGGGGGCCCTTACAATGAGCAGTTCTTC
abundance: NA; j_gene: TRBJ1-1; v_gene: TRBV6-5; d_gene: NA; CDR3aa: CASSYTLWGWAEAFF; CDR3nt: TGTGCCAGCAGTTACACCCTTTGGGGTTGGGCTGAAGCTTTCTTT
abundance: NA; j_gene: TRBJ2-3; v_gene: TRBV24-1; d_gene: TRBD2; CDR3aa: CATSAAGGTDTQYF; CDR3nt: TGTGCCACCAGTGCTGCGGGGGGCACAGATACGCAGTATTTT
abundance: NA; j_gene: TRBJ2-2; v_gene: TRBV4-1; d_gene: TRBD2; CDR3aa: CASSQGRAGSGELFF; CDR3nt: TGCGCCAGCAGCCAAGGAAGAGCGGGGTCCGGGGAGCTGTTTTTT
abundance: NA; j_gene: TRBJ2-3; v_gene: TRBV5-1; d_gene: NA; CDR3aa: CASSLGGDTQYF; CDR3nt: TGCGCCAGCAGCTTGGGGGGAGATACGCAGTATTTT
abundance: NA; j_gene: TRBJ2-5; v_gene: TRBV7-9; d_gene: TRBD2; CDR3aa: CASSSGLAGGKETQYF; CDR3nt: TGTGCCAGCAGCTCCGGACTAGCGGGAGGAAAAGAGACCCAGTACTTC
abundance: NA; j_gene: TRBJ2-7; v_gene: TRBV3-1/TRBV3-2; d_gene: TRBD1; CDR3aa: CATLGRGQGTYEQYF; CDR3nt: TGTGCCACCCTCGGTCGGGGACAGGGAACCTACGAGCAGTACTTC
abundance: few; j_gene: TRBJ2-3; v_gene: TRBV3-1/TRBV3-2; d_gene: NA; CDR3aa: CASSHGRSTDTQYF; CDR3nt: TGTGCCAGCAGCCACGGCAGGAGCACAGATACGCAGTATTTT
abundance: once; j_gene: TRBJ1-3; v_gene: TRBV11-1; d_gene: NA; CDR3aa: CASSLFSYSGNTIYF; CDR3nt: TGTGCCAGCAGCTTATTTTCCTACTCTGGAAACACCATATATTTT
abundance: NA; j_gene: TRBJ2-7; v_gene: TRBV27; d_gene: NA; CDR3aa: CASKDQLYEQYF; CDR3nt: TGTGCCAGCAAAGACCAACTCTACGAGCAGTACTTC
abundance: NA; j_gene: TRBJ1-3; v_gene: TRBV5-1; d_gene: TRBD1; CDR3aa: CASSSSRGDTDTIYF; CDR3nt: TGCGCCAGCAGCTCCTCCAGGGGGGATACAGACACCATATATTTT
abundance: NA; j_gene: TRBJ1-1; v_gene: TRBV5-5; d_gene: NA; CDR3aa: CASSLDADTEAFF; CDR3nt: TGTGCCAGCAGCTTGGATGCCGACACTGAAGCTTTCTTT
abundance: NA; j_gene: TRBJ2-7; v_gene: TRBV7-9; d_gene: NA; CDR3aa: CASSGAGRGSYEQYF; CDR3nt: TGTGCCAGCAGCGGAGCGGGCCGGGGTTCCTACGAGCAGTACTTC
abundance: NA; j_gene: TRBJ1-2; v_gene: TRBV29-1; d_gene: TRBD1; CDR3aa: CSATTGDYGYTF; CDR3nt: TGCAGCGCAACGACAGGGGACTATGGCTACACCTTC
abundance: few; j_gene: TRBJ1-1; v_gene: TRBV7-9; d_gene: NA; CDR3aa: CASANRIAFF; CDR3nt: TGTGCCAGCGCCAATCGGATAGCTTTCTTT
abundance: NA; j_gene: TRBJ1-5; v_gene: TRBV10-3; d_gene: NA; CDR3aa: CAISESGGYQPQHF; CDR3nt: TGTGCCATCAGTGAGTCGGGAGGGTATCAGCCCCAGCATTTT
abundance: NA; j_gene: TRBJ2-1; v_gene: TRBV28; d_gene: TRBD1; CDR3aa: CASSLVDRGDEQFF; CDR3nt: TGTGCCAGCAGTTTAGTGGACAGGGGGGATGAGCAGTTCTTC
abundance: NA; j_gene: TRBJ2-2; v_gene: TRBV5-1; d_gene: NA; CDR3aa: CASSLYQDTGELFF; CDR3nt: TGCGCCAGCAGCTTGTATCAGGACACCGGGGAGCTGTTTTTT
abundance: NA; j_gene: TRBJ2-7; v_gene: TRBV11-2; d_gene: NA; CDR3aa: CASSQPGFEQYF; CDR3nt: TGTGCCAGCAGCCAGCCGGGTTTCGAGCAGTACTTC
abundance: NA; j_gene: TRBJ2-1; v_gene: TRBV7-2; d_gene: NA; CDR3aa: CASSLTSDSYNEQFF; CDR3nt: TGTGCCAGCAGCTTGACTAGTGACTCCTACAATGAGCAGTTCTTC
abundance: NA; j_gene: TRBJ2-7; v_gene: TRBV5-1; d_gene: NA; CDR3aa: CASSLGRDYEQYF; CDR3nt: TGCGCCAGCAGCTTGGGGAGGGACTACGAGCAGTACTTC
abundance: NA; j_gene: TRBJ1-4; v_gene: TRBV11-2; d_gene: NA; CDR3aa: CASSLGGSTRKLFF; CDR3nt: TGTGCCAGCAGCTTAGGAGGGTCTACCCGAAAACTGTTTTTT
abundance: NA; j_gene: TRBJ1-1; v_gene: TRBV7-3; d_gene: NA; CDR3aa: CASSVSPNTEAFF; CDR3nt: TGTGCCAGCTCCGTCTCCCCAAACACTGAAGCTTTCTTT
abundance: NA; j_gene: TRBJ2-1; v_gene: TRBV14; d_gene: TRBD2; CDR3aa: CASSLPGTSGRNNEQFF; CDR3nt: TGTGCCAGCAGCCTACCCGGGACTAGCGGGAGGAACAATGAGCAGTTCTTC
abundance: NA; j_gene: TRBJ1-6; v_gene: TRBV2; d_gene: NA; CDR3aa: CASTKGGHSPLHF; CDR3nt: TGTGCCAGCACTAAAGGGGGGCACTCACCCCTCCACTTT
abundance: NA; j_gene: TRBJ2-4; v_gene: TRBV4-1; d_gene: TRBD2; CDR3aa: CASSPGVAGGPSKNIQYF; CDR3nt: TGCGCCAGCAGCCCCGGGGTAGCGGGAGGGCCCTCCAAAAACATTCAGTACTTC
abundance: NA; j_gene: TRBJ1-1; v_gene: TRBV28; d_gene: TRBD1; CDR3aa: CASSSPGTGDTEAFF; CDR3nt: TGTGCCAGCAGTTCCCCGGGGACAGGGGACACTGAAGCTTTCTTT
abundance: NA; j_gene: TRBJ2-1; v_gene: TRBV15; d_gene: NA; CDR3aa: CATSGRAYNEQFF; CDR3nt: TGTGCCACCAGTGGGCGGGCCTACAATGAGCAGTTCTTC
abundance: NA; j_gene: TRBJ2-3; v_gene: TRBV7-2; d_gene: NA; CDR3aa: CASSPGYSDTQYF; CDR3nt: TGTGCCAGCAGCCCCGGATATTCAGATACGCAGTATTTT
abundance: NA; j_gene: TRBJ1-1; v_gene: TRBV25-1; d_gene: NA; CDR3aa: CASSEWMNTEAFF; CDR3nt: TGTGCCAGCAGTGAGTGGATGAACACTGAAGCTTTCTTT
abundance: NA; j_gene: TRBJ2-7; v_gene: TRBV5-1; d_gene: NA; CDR3aa: CASSLGEKQYF; CDR3nt: TGCGCCAGCAGCCTCGGGGAAAAGCAGTACTTC
abundance: NA; j_gene: TRBJ1-2; v_gene: TRBV7-9; d_gene: NA; CDR3aa: CASSLESLGAGYGYTF; CDR3nt: TGTGCCAGCAGCTTAGAGTCCCTGGGGGCGGGCTATGGCTACACCTTC
abundance: NA; j_gene: TRBJ1-6; v_gene: TRBV4-3; d_gene: TRBD1; CDR3aa: CASSPFEGATYNSPLHF; CDR3nt: TGCGCCAGCAGCCCCTTCGAGGGGGCGACCTATAATTCACCCCTCCACTTT
abundance: NA; j_gene: TRBJ2-3; v_gene: TRBV9; d_gene: NA; CDR3aa: CASSVRGSTDTQYF; CDR3nt: TGTGCCAGCAGCGTCCGGGGTAGCACAGATACGCAGTATTTT
abundance: NA; j_gene: TRBJ2-7; v_gene: TRBV11-3; d_gene: NA; CDR3aa: CASSLDRGLLYEQYF; CDR3nt: TGTGCCAGCAGCTTAGATAGAGGGCTCCTATACGAGCAGTACTTC
abundance: NA; j_gene: TRBJ2-2; v_gene: TRBV6-5; d_gene: NA; CDR3aa: CASTIRWGTGELFF; CDR3nt: TGTGCCAGCACGATCCGGTGGGGAACCGGGGAGCTGTTTTTT
abundance: NA; j_gene: TRBJ1-6; v_gene: TRBV10-3; d_gene: NA; CDR3aa: CAIRGGSADNSPLHF; CDR3nt: TGTGCCATCAGGGGGGGTTCGGCGGATAATTCACCCCTCCACTTT
abundance: NA; j_gene: TRBJ2-5; v_gene: TRBV7-3; d_gene: TRBD1; CDR3aa: CASSLQRTGDRETQYF; CDR3nt: TGTGCCAGCAGCTTACAACGGACAGGGGATCGAGAGACCCAGTACTTC
abundance: NA; j_gene: TRBJ2-7; v_gene: TRBV18; d_gene: NA; CDR3aa: CASSPLPASYEQYF; CDR3nt: TGTGCCAGCTCACCACTGCCAGCCTCCTACGAGCAGTACTTC
abundance: few; j_gene: TRBJ2-1; v_gene: TRBV11-3; d_gene: NA; CDR3aa: CASSLGGANEQFF; CDR3nt: TGTGCCAGCAGCTTAGGGGGGGCGAATGAGCAGTTCTTC
abundance: NA; j_gene: TRBJ1-1; v_gene: TRBV18; d_gene: NA; CDR3aa: CASSPSGSYEAFF; CDR3nt: TGTGCCAGCTCACCCTCGGGCAGTTATGAAGCTTTCTTT
abundance: NA; j_gene: TRBJ2-1; v_gene: TRBV9; d_gene: TRBD1; CDR3aa: CASSSHGTAYNEQFF; CDR3nt: TGTGCCAGCAGCTCCCACGGGACAGCCTACAATGAGCAGTTCTTC
abundance: NA; j_gene: TRBJ2-3; v_gene: TRBV5-1; d_gene: NA; CDR3aa: CASSLTGPPSTDTQYF; CDR3nt: TGCGCCAGCAGCTTAACAGGCCCCCCTAGCACAGATACGCAGTATTTT
abundance: NA; j_gene: TRBJ1-1; v_gene: TRBV27; d_gene: NA; CDR3aa: CASSLLPGPKDGAFF; CDR3nt: TGTGCCAGCAGTTTATTGCCGGGTCCCAAGGATGGGGCTTTCTTT
abundance: NA; j_gene: TRBJ1-1; v_gene: TRBV10-3; d_gene: NA; CDR3aa: CAIRDRSNTEAFF; CDR3nt: TGTGCCATCAGGGACAGATCGAACACTGAAGCTTTCTTT
abundance: NA; j_gene: TRBJ1-2; v_gene: TRBV5-5; d_gene: NA; CDR3aa: CASSPRNGFSNYGYTF; CDR3nt: TGTGCCAGCAGCCCCCGCAACGGTTTTTCTAACTATGGCTACACCTTC
abundance: NA; j_gene: TRBJ1-3; v_gene: TRBV3-1/TRBV3-2; d_gene: NA; CDR3aa: CASSQVLGGPGNTIYF; CDR3nt: TGTGCCAGCAGCCAAGTACTTGGAGGGCCCGGAAACACCATATATTTT
abundance: NA; j_gene: TRBJ2-4; v_gene: TRBV2; d_gene: NA; CDR3aa: CASSPVLAKNIQYF; CDR3nt: TGTGCCAGCAGTCCTGTCCTAGCCAAAAACATTCAGTACTTC
abundance: NA; j_gene: TRBJ2-7; v_gene: TRBV7-2; d_gene: TRBD1; CDR3aa: CASSGKDRASYEQYF; CDR3nt: TGTGCCAGCAGCGGTAAGGACAGGGCGTCCTACGAGCAGTACTTC
abundance: NA; j_gene: TRBJ2-2; v_gene: TRBV7-2; d_gene: NA; CDR3aa: CASSLAGKGEELFF; CDR3nt: TGTGCCAGCAGCTTAGCGGGAAAGGGAGAGGAGCTGTTTTTT
abundance: NA; j_gene: TRBJ2-1; v_gene: TRBV6-2/TRBV6-3; d_gene: NA; CDR3aa: CASSWVGPSYNEQFF; CDR3nt: TGTGCCAGCAGTTGGGTGGGTCCCTCCTACAATGAGCAGTTCTTC
abundance: NA; j_gene: TRBJ2-4; v_gene: TRBV2; d_gene: TRBD2; CDR3aa: CASRGVVAKNIQYF; CDR3nt: TGTGCCTCCCGGGGGGTGGTAGCCAAAAACATTCAGTACTTC
abundance: NA; j_gene: TRBJ2-7; v_gene: TRBV3-1/TRBV3-2; d_gene: TRBD2; CDR3aa: CASSLTSEPYEQYF; CDR3nt: TGTGCCAGCAGCCTGACTAGCGAACCCTACGAGCAGTACTTC
abundance: few; j_gene: TRBJ1-1; v_gene: TRBV4-1; d_gene: NA; CDR3aa: CASSQGWRGLNTEAFF; CDR3nt: TGCGCCAGCAGCCAAGGATGGCGCGGACTGAACACTGAAGCTTTCTTT